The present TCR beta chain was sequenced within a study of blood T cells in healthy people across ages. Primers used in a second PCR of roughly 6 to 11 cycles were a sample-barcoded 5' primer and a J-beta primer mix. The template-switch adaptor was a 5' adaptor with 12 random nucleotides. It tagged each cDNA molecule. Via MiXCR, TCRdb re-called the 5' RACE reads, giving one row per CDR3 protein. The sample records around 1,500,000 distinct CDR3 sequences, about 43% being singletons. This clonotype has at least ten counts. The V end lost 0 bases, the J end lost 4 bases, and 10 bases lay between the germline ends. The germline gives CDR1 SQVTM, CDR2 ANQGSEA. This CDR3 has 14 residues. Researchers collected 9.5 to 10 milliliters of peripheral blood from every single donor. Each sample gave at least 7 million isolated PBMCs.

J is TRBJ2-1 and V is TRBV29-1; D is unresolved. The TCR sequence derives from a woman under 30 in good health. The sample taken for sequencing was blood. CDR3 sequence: CSVEDLAGYNEQFF. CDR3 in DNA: TGCAGCGTTGAAGATCTGGCCGGATACAATGAGCAGTTCTTC.